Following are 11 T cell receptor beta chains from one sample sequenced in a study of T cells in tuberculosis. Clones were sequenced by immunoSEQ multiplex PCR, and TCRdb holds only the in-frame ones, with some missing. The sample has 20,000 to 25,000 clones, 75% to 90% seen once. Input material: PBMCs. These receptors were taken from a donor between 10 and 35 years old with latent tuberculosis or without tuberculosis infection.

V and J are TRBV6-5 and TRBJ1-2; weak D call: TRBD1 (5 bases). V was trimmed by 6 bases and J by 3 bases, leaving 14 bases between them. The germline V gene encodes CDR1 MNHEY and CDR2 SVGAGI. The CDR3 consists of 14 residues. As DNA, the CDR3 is TGTGCCAGCAGGATCCAGCAGGGCCACTATGGCTACACCTTC. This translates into CASRIQQGHYGYTF.

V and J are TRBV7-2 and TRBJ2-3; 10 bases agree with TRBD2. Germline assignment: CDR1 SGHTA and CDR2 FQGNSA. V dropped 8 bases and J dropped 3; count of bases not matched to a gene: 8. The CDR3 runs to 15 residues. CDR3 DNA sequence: TGTGCCAGCGCTCCCGGGACTAGCGCAACAGATACGCAGTATTTT. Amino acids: CASAPGTSATDTQYF. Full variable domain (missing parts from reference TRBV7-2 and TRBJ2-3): GAGVSQSPSNKVTEKGKDVELRCDPISGHTALYWYRQSLGQGLEFLIYFQGNSAPDKSGLPSDRFSAERTGGSVSTLTIQRTQQEDSAVYLCASAPGTSATDTQYFGPGTRLTVL.

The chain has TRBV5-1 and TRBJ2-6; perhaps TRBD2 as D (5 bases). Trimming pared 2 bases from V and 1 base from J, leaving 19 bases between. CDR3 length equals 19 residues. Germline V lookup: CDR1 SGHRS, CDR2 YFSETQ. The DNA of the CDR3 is TGCGCCAGCAGCTTATCGGCGGGCCCAAAGATATCTGGGGCCAACGTCCTGACTTTC. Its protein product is CASSLSAGPKISGANVLTF.

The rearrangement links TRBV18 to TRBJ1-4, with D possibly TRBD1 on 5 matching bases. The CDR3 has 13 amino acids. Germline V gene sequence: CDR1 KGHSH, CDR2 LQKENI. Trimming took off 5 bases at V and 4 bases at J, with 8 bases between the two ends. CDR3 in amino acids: CASSEQGNEKLFF. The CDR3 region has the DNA TGTGCCAGCTCAGAGCAGGGTAATGAAAAACTGTTTTTT.

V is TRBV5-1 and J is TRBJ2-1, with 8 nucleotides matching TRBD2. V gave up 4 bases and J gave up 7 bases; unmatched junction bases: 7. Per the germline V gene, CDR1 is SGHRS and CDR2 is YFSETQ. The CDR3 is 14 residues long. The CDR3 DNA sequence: TGCGCCAGCAGCCCCAGGACTAGCTCTAATGAGCAGTTCTTC. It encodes CASSPRTSSNEQFF.

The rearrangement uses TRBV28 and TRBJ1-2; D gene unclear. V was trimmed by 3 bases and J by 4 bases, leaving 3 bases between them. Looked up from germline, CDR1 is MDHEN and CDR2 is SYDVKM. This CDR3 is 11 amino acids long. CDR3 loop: CASSFLYGYTF. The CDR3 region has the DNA TGTGCCAGCAGTTTCCTCTATGGCTACACCTTC.

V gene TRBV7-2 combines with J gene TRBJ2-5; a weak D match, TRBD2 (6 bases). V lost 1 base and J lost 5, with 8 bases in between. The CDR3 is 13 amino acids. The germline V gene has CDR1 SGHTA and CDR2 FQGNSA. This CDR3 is CASSLDGRETQYF. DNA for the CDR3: TGTGCCAGCAGCTTAGATGGGAGGGAGACCCAGTACTTC.

The CDR3 DNA is TGTGCCAGCAGCCCTGGACAGGGCACAGATACGCAGTATTTT. Encoded protein: CASSPGQGTDTQYF. The rearrangement links TRBV7-8 to TRBJ2-3; 7 nucleotides agree with TRBD1. J gave up 1 base and V 5 bases, and 3 bases lay outside the gene matches. This CDR3 spans 14 amino acids. Germline CDR1 SGHVS, CDR2 FQNEAQ.

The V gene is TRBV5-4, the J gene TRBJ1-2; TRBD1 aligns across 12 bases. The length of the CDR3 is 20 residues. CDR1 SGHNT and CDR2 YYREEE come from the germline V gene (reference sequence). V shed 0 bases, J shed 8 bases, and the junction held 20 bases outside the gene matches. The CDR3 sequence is CASSLAFGGGTGGIRDGYTF. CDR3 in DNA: TGTGCCAGCAGCTTGGCGTTCGGTGGCGGGACAGGGGGCATACGGGACGGCTACACCTTC.

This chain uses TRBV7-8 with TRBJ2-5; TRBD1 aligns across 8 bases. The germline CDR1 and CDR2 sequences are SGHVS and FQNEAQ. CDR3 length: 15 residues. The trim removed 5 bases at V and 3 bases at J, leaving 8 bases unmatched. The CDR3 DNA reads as TGTGCCAGCAGCCGTCTGCGGGACAGGAAAGAGACCCAGTACTTC. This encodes CASSRLRDRKETQYF.

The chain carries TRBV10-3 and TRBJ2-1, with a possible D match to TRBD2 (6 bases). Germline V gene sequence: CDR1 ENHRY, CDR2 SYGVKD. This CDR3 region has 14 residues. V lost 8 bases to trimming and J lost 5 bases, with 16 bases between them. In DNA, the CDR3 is TGTGCCATCGGGGAGGCGGGGATTAACAATGAGCAGTTCTTC. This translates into CAIGEAGINNEQFF.